A selection of T cell receptor beta chains follows, all from one sample in a study of cytomegalovirus exposure and HLA in healthy donors. The data were produced by immunoSEQ multiplex PCR, yet TCRdb's version contains in-frame clones alone and is incomplete. The table includes 70,000 to 90,000 clones, 75% to 85% detected once. The sequenced sample was PBMCs. These receptors came from a man in his 70s in good health and CMV-seropositive. Each CDR3 is given with its conserved first and last residue. Each record gives: V gene, clone size, J gene, D gene, CDR3 length, CDR3 DNA, CDR3 protein. The D gene is left open where the match is weak. Only some rows state a clone size, as once, few, many or a class for expanded clones.

>TRBV30|-|TRBJ1-4|-|12
TGTGCCTGGAGTAGTCAATCAACAGAACTGTTTTTT
CAWSSQSTELFF
>TRBV7-2|-|TRBJ2-4|-|11
TGTGCCAGCAGTCGTAGCAACATTCAGTACTTC
CASSRSNIQYF
>TRBV2|-|TRBJ2-1|-|16
TGTGCCAGCACGGTTGGGAACGGGGTCTCCTACAATGAGCAGTTCTTC
CASTVGNGVSYNEQFF
>TRBV7-8|-|TRBJ2-1|TRBD2|15
TGTGCCAGCAGCCGACGGGGGGGGATGGGCAATGAGCAGTTCTTC
CASSRRGGMGNEQFF
>TRBV6-1|-|TRBJ2-7|-|12
TGTGCCAGCACCGTCAGCGGGTACGAGCAGTACTTC
CASTVSGYEQYF
>TRBV7-2|once|TRBJ1-3|TRBD1|17
TGTGCCAGCAGCACCTCAGGGGGCGGGTCCTCTGGAAACACCATATATTTT
CASSTSGGGSSGNTIYF
>TRBV5-1|-|TRBJ2-1|TRBD2|18
TGCGCCAGCAGCTTGGGACTAGCGGGTGGATTCTCCTACAATGAGCAGTTCTTC
CASSLGLAGGFSYNEQFF
>TRBV5-1|-|TRBJ1-1|-|16
TGCGCCAGCAGCCAGTCCCCCGGGGGAGAAGGGACTGAAGCTTTCTTT
CASSQSPGGEGTEAFF
>TRBV5-1|-|TRBJ2-2|TRBD1|16
TGCGCCAGCAGCTCCCTCGGACAGGTTGGGACCGGGGAGCTGTTTTTT
CASSSLGQVGTGELFF
>TRBV4-1|-|TRBJ2-7|TRBD1|15
TGCGCCAGCAGCCATGGACAGGGGCCCTCGGGCGAGCAGTACTTC
CASSHGQGPSGEQYF
>TRBV7-8|-|TRBJ2-7|-|14
TGTGCCAGCAGCTTTTCCGGGATGTCCTACGAGCAGTACTTC
CASSFSGMSYEQYF
>TRBV6-1|-|TRBJ2-1|TRBD2|15
TGTGCCAGCAGGGGCGATAGGGCGGGAGTCCGAGAGCAGTTCTTC
CASRGDRAGVREQFF
>TRBV7-3|-|TRBJ2-2|TRBD1|13
TGTGCCAGCAGCAAGACAGGGGTGGGGGAGCTGTTTTTT
CASSKTGVGELFF
>TRBV28|once|TRBJ1-2|TRBD1|15
TGTGCCAGCAGCAGTGGGACAGGGGGCAGTTTTGGCTACACCTTC
CASSSGTGGSFGYTF
>TRBV4-1|-|TRBJ2-3|TRBD2|17
TGCGCCAGCAGCCAAGACTCCACTAGCGGGGGCACAGATACGCAGTATTTT
CASSQDSTSGGTDTQYF
>TRBV28|-|TRBJ1-1|-|11
TGTGCCAGCAGTGGAGGCAGTGAAGCTTTCTTT
CASSGGSEAFF
>TRBV2|-|TRBJ1-6|-|13
TGTGCCAGCGGCGGTCCCTATAATTCACCCCTCCACTTT
CASGGPYNSPLHF
>TRBV7-2|once|TRBJ1-2|-|14
TGTGCCAGCAGCTTAGCGGTAGCGAACTATGGCTACACCTTC
CASSLAVANYGYTF
>TRBV5-1|-|TRBJ2-2|TRBD1|16
TGCGCCAGCAGCCTAGGACAGGGGGCGGGCACCGGGGAGCTGTTTTTT
CASSLGQGAGTGELFF
>TRBV21-1|-|TRBJ1-2|-|14
TGTGCCAGCAGCAATGGGACAGTCCTCTATGGCTACACCTTC
CASSNGTVLYGYTF
>TRBV4-3|-|TRBJ2-5|TRBD2|16
TGCGCCAGCAGCCAAGGCAATCTAGCGGCTCAAGAGACCCAGTACTTC
CASSQGNLAAQETQYF
>TRBV19|-|TRBJ2-4|-|16
TGTGCCAGTAGTCTGAAACCTAGGCTAGCCAAAAACATTCAGTACTTC
CASSLKPRLAKNIQYF
>TRBV11-2|once|TRBJ2-7|TRBD2|14
TGTGCCAGCAGCTTCTACGGGGGGGACTACGAGCAGTACTTC
CASSFYGGDYEQYF
>TRBV5-1|-|TRBJ1-2|TRBD1|16
TGCGCCAGCAGCTTGGGGGGGACAGGGGGACACTATGGCTACACCTTC
CASSLGGTGGHYGYTF
>TRBV18|-|TRBJ1-4|-|13
TGTGCCAGCTCACCCCAGACTAATGAAAAACTGTTTTTT
CASSPQTNEKLFF
>TRBV7-9|-|TRBJ2-7|-|14
TGTGCCAGCAGCTTAGCGGCCCAACGGGACGAGCAGTACTTC
CASSLAAQRDEQYF
>TRBV5-4|few|TRBJ1-6|-|16
TGTGCCAGCAGCTTGGAGCGGGCGGGGCGGAATTCACCCCTCCACTTT
CASSLERAGRNSPLHF
>TRBV9|-|TRBJ2-1|TRBD2|21
TGTGCCAGCAGCGCCTCGTACGGGACTAGCGGGAGAGGGGGGTTGAACAATGAGCAGTTCTTC
CASSASYGTSGRGGLNNEQFF
>TRBV28|-|TRBJ2-7|TRBD1|15
TGTGCCAGCAACTACCGGGACAGAGTAAGCTACGAGCAGTACTTC
CASNYRDRVSYEQYF
>TRBV28|-|TRBJ2-5|TRBD1|14
TGTGCCAGCCAGACAGGGGGCCCCGGAGAGACCCAGTACTTC
CASQTGGPGETQYF
>TRBV29-1|-|TRBJ1-2|-|12
TGCAGCGGGGGGGACCTTAACTATGGCTACACCTTC
CSGGDLNYGYTF
>TRBV6-4|-|TRBJ1-1|-|13
TGTGCCAGCAGTGTCGGGGTGAACACTGAAGCTTTCTTT
CASSVGVNTEAFF
>TRBV7-2|-|TRBJ2-3|-|15
TGTGCCAGCAGCTTAGACAGGAGAGGCACAGATACGCAGTATTTT
CASSLDRRGTDTQYF
>TRBV11-2|-|TRBJ1-2|TRBD1|15
TGTGCCAGCAGCTCCCGGACAGGCCCCGTCTATGGCTACACCTTC
CASSSRTGPVYGYTF
>TRBV6-1|-|TRBJ2-1|TRBD2|13
TGTGCCAGCGAGGGTAGCGGGGACAATGAGCAGTTCTTC
CASEGSGDNEQFF
>TRBV7-8|-|TRBJ2-5|TRBD1|12
TGTGCCAGCAGAACAGGGGAAGAGACCCAGTACTTC
CASRTGEETQYF
>TRBV27|-|TRBJ1-6|-|13
TGTGCCAGCAGTTTAGGGCACTATTCACCCCTCCACTTT
CASSLGHYSPLHF
>TRBV28|-|TRBJ1-2|-|10
TGTGCCAGCAGCCGCTATGGCTACACCTTC
CASSRYGYTF
>TRBV28|-|TRBJ2-3|-|15
TGTGCCAGCAGTCCGCCGGGACACCTCACAGATACGCAGTATTTT
CASSPPGHLTDTQYF
>TRBV6-1|-|TRBJ2-5|-|15
TGTGCCAGCAGTGAAGCAGTGGGGCGAGGAGAGACCCAGTACTTC
CASSEAVGRGETQYF
>TRBV2|-|TRBJ1-2|-|13
TGTGCCAGCGAAGGCCAGACACGCTATGGCTACACCTTC
CASEGQTRYGYTF
>TRBV7-6|-|TRBJ2-7|-|14
TGTGCCAGCAGCCCCCGGGCTAGCGCCTACGAGCAGTACTTC
CASSPRASAYEQYF
>TRBV5-1|-|TRBJ2-1|TRBD2|15
TGCGCCAGCAGCACCGGACTAGGGGAATACAATGAGCAGTTCTTC
CASSTGLGEYNEQFF
>TRBV27|-|TRBJ2-7|-|14
TGTGCCAGCAGTCCACAGGGTAGCTCCTACGAGCAGTACTTC
CASSPQGSSYEQYF
>TRBV6-1|-|TRBJ2-1|-|12
TGTGCCAGCAGTCCCCGACTCGTTGAGCAGTTCTTC
CASSPRLVEQFF
>TRBV7-6|-|TRBJ2-1|TRBD2|16
TGTGCCAGCAGCTTAGCAGTAGCGGGGGGACCCAATGAGCAGTTCTTC
CASSLAVAGGPNEQFF
>TRBV7-6|-|TRBJ1-1|-|13
TGTGCCAGCAGCTTGGGGGGTGACACTGAAGCTTTCTTT
CASSLGGDTEAFF
>TRBV10-3|-|TRBJ2-1|TRBD2|18
TGTGCCATCAGAACTACAATAAAGCGGGAACCCTTCGCCAATGAGCAGTTCTTC
CAIRTTIKREPFANEQFF
>TRBV5-1|-|TRBJ2-2|TRBD1|14
TGCGCCAGCAGCTTGGGGACAGGGACCAGGGAGCTGTTTTTT
CASSLGTGTRELFF
>TRBV28|-|TRBJ2-3|TRBD1|16
TGTGCCAGCACCTTTTCTCGGGACAGGGGCACAGATACGCAGTATTTT
CASTFSRDRGTDTQYF
>TRBV10-3|-|TRBJ2-3|TRBD2|16
TGTGCCATCAGTGCGGGGCGGGAGGGCCGAACAGATACGCAGTATTTT
CAISAGREGRTDTQYF
>TRBV21-1|once|TRBJ2-5|-|13
TGTGCCAGCAGCAAAGGGGCTCGGGAGACCCAGTACTTC
CASSKGARETQYF
>TRBV19|-|TRBJ1-5|-|12
TGTGCCAGTACTCCTGGCAATCAGCCCCAGCATTTT
CASTPGNQPQHF
>TRBV20-1|-|TRBJ2-5|-|11
TGCAGTGCTAGTGTAATAGAGACCCAGTACTTC
CSASVIETQYF
>TRBV28|-|TRBJ1-2|TRBD1|13
TGTGCCAGCAGTTTAGGGACAGACTATGGCTACACCTTC
CASSLGTDYGYTF
>TRBV5-1|-|TRBJ1-4|TRBD1|14
TGCGCCAGCAGCTTGGGACAGGGAAATGAAAAACTGTTTTTT
CASSLGQGNEKLFF
>TRBV29-1|-|TRBJ2-3|TRBD1|15
TGCAGCGCCGCTTGGGGACAGTATAGGACAGATACGCAGTATTTT
CSAAWGQYRTDTQYF
>TRBV7-9|-|TRBJ2-3|-|14
TGTGCCAGCAGCTCTCAGAGCGGGCGGGATACGCAGTATTTT
CASSSQSGRDTQYF